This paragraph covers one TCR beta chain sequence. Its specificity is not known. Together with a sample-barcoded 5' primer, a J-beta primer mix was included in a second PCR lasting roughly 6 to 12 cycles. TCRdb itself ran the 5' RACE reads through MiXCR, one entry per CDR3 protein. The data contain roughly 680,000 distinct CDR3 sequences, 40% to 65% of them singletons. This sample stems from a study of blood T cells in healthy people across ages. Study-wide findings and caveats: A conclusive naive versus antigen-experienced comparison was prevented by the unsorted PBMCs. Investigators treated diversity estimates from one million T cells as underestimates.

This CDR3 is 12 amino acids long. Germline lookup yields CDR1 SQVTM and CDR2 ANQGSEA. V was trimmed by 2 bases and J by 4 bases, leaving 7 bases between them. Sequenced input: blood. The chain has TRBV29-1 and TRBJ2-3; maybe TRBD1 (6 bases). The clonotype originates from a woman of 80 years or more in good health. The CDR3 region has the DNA TGCAGCGTTGAAACAGGGTCAGATACGCAGTATTTT. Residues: CSVETGSDTQYF.